The 5 T cell receptor beta chains listed next were all sequenced from one sample in a study of T cell clonality in common variable immunodeficiency (dated by TCRdb to the mid-2010s). Receptor libraries were prepared by the immunoSEQ multiplex PCR assay. Held by TCRdb, this immuneACCESS table contains in-frame sequences only and omits some clones. Under half of the omission traces to an unresolved V gene where checked; the cause of the rest is unknown. This sample includes around 50,000 clones, and none of them was observed just once. The top ten clones comprise about 1.8% of the sample. The source material was peripheral blood mononuclear cells. The receptors were sampled from a person between 18 and 69 years old in good health.

This clone was counted ten times or more. The CDR3 is cut off 3 residues early in the read; its end comes from the germline J gene. The V gene is TRBV7-2, the J gene TRBJ2-2; 7 bases are a match to TRBD2. Germline CDR1 and CDR2: SGHTA and FQGNSA. V shed 3 bases and J 3 bases; nucleotides not matched to a gene: 1. The CDR3 has 14 amino acids. The CDR3 is CASSFTSDTGELFF. The DNA read from the CDR3 is TGTGCCAGCAGCTTTACTAGCGACACCGGGGAG.

This clone has ten or more counts. The read ends 3 residues early relative to the CDR3; the germline J gene fills the gap. V usage is TRBV13 and J usage is TRBJ2-1; D gene unclear. Germline V CDR1 and CDR2: PRHDT, FYEKMQ (reference sequence). Trimming stripped 0 bases from V and 5 bases from J, with 11 bases between. CDR3 length: 15 residues. The CDR3 bases that were read are TGTGCCAGCAGCTTAGGAGTACCAGGTAACAATGAG. It translates to CASSLGVPGNNE. In full, the CDR3 reads CASSLGVPGNNEQFF. The entire variable domain, with the rest obtained from reference TRBV13 and TRBJ2-1, is as follows: AAGVIQSPRHLIKEKRETATLKCYPIPRHDTVYWYQQGPGQDPQFLISFYEKMQSDKGSIPDRFSAQQFSDYHSELNMSSLELGDSALYFCASSLGVPGNNEQFFGPGTRLTVL.

On this clone itself: The read is 3 residues too short to cover the CDR3 end, so that end is filled in from the germline J gene. The chain carries TRBV7-6 and TRBJ2-5; 11 bases align to TRBD2. V trimming: 5 bases; J trimming: 5 bases; junction bases outside the gene matches: 10. Germline V lookup: CDR1 SGHVS, CDR2 FNYEAQ. The CDR3 runs to 16 residues. CDR3 bases read: TGTGCCAGCAGCCCCCTAGCGGGAGGCCCTAAGGAGACC. It is translated as CASSPLAGGPKET. The whole CDR3 protein reads CASSPLAGGPKETQYF. Looking up the rest from reference TRBV7-6 and TRBJ2-5 gives the full variable domain: GAGVSQSPRYKVTKRGQDVALRCDPISGHVSLYWYRQALGQGPEFLTYFNYEAQQDKSGLPNDRFSAERPEGSISTLTIQRTEQRDSAMYRCASSPLAGGPKETQYFGPGTRLLVL.

In the case of this clone: Mismatch with germline at one junction end may stem from a read error. The sequence runs out 3 residues before the end of the CDR3; the remainder is reconstructed from the germline J gene. Other DNA sequences from this sample encode an identical CDR3 as well. V and J are TRBV7-2 and TRBJ1-2, with D possibly being TRBD1 (6 bases). The CDR3 contains 13 residues. CDR1 and CDR2 from the germline V gene are SGHTA and FQGNSA. CDR3 bases read: TGTGCCAGCAGTCGGACAGACGCCTATGGA. Translation gives CASSRTDAYG. The entire CDR3 is CASSRTDAYGYTF. Together with reference TRBV7-2 and TRBJ1-2, the CDR3 gives the full variable domain: GAGVSQSPSNKVTEKGKDVELRCDPISGHTALYWYRQSLGQGLEFLIYFQGNSAPDKSGLPSDRFSAERTGGSVSTLTIQRTQQEDSAVYLCASSRTDAYGYTFGSGTRLTVV.

The sample holds many counts of this clone. The CDR3 end falls 3 residues outside the read, so it is completed with the germline J gene. The rearrangement joins TRBV29-1 to TRBJ2-5; 7 nucleotides match TRBD1. Germline V lookup: CDR1 SQVTM, CDR2 ANQGSEA. With V trimmed by 3 bases and J by 1 base, 2 bases remained unmatched. The CDR3 extends over 13 amino acids. The CDR3 DNA, read in part, is TGCAGCGTTGAGGGACAGCCCCAAGAGACC. This translates into CSVEGQPQET. The complete CDR3 reads CSVEGQPQETQYF. Supplemented by reference TRBV29-1 and TRBJ2-5, the full variable domain reads SAVISQKPSRDICQRGTSLTIQCQVDSQVTMMFWYRQQPGQSLTLIATANQGSEATYESGFVIDKFPISRPNLTFSTLTVSNMSPEDSSIYLCSVEGQPQETQYFGPGTRLLVL.